The present TCR beta chain was sequenced within a study of tumour-infiltrating T cells in Burkitt lymphoma. Study background: This cohort included all epidemiological subtypes of Burkitt lymphoma. Repertoire clonality predicted overall and progression-free survival. Broader study findings: Many Burkitt lymphoma patients shared several public clonotypes.

CDR1 SQVTM and CDR2 ANQGSEA come from the germline V gene. CDR3 size: 12 residues. V was clipped by 7 bases and J by 3 bases, with 10 bases between them. Some clones are missing from TCRdb's copy, which holds only in-frame ones; the method was immunoSEQ multiplex PCR. The repertoire holds around 770 clones, with around 97% as singletons. Details on this clone: Its target is unknown.

The chain joins TRBV29-1 to TRBJ2-1, with a tentative D call TRBD2 (5 bases). The sequence derives from a human donor with Burkitt lymphoma. The specimen was tumor tissue. As DNA, the CDR3 is TGCAGCGAGGCGGCGGGCTACAATGAGCAGTTCTTC. Translation: CSEAAGYNEQFF.